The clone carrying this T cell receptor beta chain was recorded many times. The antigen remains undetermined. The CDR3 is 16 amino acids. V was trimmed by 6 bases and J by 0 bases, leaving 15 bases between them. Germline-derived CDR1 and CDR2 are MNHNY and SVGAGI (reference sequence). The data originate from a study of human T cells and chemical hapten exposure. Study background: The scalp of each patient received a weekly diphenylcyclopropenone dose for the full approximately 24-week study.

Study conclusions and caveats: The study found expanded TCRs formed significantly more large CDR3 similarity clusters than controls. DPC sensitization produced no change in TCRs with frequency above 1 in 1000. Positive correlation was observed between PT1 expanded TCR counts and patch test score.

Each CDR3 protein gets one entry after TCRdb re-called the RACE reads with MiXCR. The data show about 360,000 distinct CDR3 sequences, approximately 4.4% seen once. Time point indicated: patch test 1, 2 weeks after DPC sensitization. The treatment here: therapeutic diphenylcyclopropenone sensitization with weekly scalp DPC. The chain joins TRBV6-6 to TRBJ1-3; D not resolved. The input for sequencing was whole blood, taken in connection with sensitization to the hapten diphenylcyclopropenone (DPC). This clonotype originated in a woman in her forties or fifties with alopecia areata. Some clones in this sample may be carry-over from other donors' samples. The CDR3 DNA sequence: TGTGCCAGCAGGCACCTTGATCCTAGCTCTGGAAACACCATATATTTT. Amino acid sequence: CASRHLDPSSGNTIYF.